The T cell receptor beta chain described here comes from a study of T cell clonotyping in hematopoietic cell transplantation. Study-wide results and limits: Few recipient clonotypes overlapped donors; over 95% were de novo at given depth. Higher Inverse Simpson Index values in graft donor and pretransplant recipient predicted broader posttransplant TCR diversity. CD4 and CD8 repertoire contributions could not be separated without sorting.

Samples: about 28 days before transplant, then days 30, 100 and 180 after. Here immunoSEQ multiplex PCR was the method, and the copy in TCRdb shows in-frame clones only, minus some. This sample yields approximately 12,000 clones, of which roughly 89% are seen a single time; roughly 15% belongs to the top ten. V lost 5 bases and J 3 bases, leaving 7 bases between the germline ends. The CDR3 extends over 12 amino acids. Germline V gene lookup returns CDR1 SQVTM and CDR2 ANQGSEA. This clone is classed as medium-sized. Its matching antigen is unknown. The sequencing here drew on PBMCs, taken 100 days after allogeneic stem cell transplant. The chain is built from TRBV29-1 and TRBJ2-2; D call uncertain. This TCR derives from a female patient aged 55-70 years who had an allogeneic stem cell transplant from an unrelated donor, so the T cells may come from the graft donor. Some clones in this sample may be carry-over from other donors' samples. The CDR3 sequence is CSVPVDTGELFF. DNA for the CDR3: TGCAGCGTTCCAGTAGACACCGGGGAGCTGTTTTTT.